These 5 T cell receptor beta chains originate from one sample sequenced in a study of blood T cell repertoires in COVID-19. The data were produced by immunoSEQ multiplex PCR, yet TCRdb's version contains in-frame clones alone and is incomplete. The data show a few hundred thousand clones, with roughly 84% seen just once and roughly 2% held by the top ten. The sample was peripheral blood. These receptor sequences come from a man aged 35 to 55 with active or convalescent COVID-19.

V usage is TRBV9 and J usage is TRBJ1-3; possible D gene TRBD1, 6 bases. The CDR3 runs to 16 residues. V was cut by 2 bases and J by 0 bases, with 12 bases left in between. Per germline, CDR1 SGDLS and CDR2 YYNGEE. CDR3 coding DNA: TGTGCCAGCAGCGTTTCACAGGGAACCTCTGGAAACACCATATATTTT. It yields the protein CASSVSQGTSGNTIYF. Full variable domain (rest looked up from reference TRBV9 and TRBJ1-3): DSGVTQTPKHLITATGQRVTLRCSPRSGDLSVYWYQQSLDQGLQFLIQYYNGEERAKGNILERFSAQQFPDLHSELNLSSLELGDSALYFCASSVSQGTSGNTIYFGEGSWLTVV.

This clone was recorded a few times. The CDR3 region has the DNA TGTGCCAGTAGTATAGGGCACGGTGCGGGGGTGGAGACCCAGTACTTC. This encodes CASSIGHGAGVETQYF. The rearrangement joins TRBV19 to TRBJ2-5; 7 bases map to TRBD2. The germline V gene encodes CDR1 LNHDA and CDR2 SQIVND (reference sequence). J was trimmed by 5 bases and V by 1 base; bases with no gene match: 10. The CDR3 has 16 residues. The full variable domain, with the rest looked up from reference TRBV19 and TRBJ2-5, is DGGITQSPKYLFRKEGQNVTLSCEQNLNHDAMYWYRQDPGQGLRLIYYSQIVNDFQKGDIAEGYSVSREKKESFPLTVTSAQKNPTAFYLCASSIGHGAGVETQYFGPGTRLLVL.

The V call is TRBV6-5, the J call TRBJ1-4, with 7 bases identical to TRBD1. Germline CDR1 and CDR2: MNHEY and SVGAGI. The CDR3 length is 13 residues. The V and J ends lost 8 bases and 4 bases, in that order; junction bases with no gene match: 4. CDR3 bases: TGTGCCAGCGGGGACAGTTTTAATGAAAAACTGTTTTTT. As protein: CASGDSFNEKLFF.

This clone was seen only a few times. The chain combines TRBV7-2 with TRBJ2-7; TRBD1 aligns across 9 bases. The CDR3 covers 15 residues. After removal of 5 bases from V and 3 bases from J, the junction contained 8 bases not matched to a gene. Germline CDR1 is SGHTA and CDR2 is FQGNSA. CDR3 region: CASSPTGGLVYEQYF. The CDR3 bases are TGTGCCAGCAGCCCAACAGGGGGCTTAGTCTACGAGCAGTACTTC.

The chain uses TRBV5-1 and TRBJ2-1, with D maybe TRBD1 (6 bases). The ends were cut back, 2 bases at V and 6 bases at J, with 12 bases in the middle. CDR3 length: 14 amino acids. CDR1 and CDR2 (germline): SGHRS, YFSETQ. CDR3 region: CASSLQGMGNEQFF. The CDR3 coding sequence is TGCGCCAGCAGCTTACAGGGAATGGGCAATGAGCAGTTCTTC.